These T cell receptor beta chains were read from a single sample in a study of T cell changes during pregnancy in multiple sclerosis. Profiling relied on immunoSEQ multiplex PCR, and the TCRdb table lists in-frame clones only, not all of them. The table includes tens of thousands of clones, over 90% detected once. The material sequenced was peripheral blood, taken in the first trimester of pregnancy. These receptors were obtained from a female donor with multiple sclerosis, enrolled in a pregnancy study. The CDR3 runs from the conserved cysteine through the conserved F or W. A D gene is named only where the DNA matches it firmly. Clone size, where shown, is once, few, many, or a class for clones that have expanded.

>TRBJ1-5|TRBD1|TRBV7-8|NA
CASSPVRAGTGLHQPQHF
TGTGCCAGCAGCCCCGTTCGTGCCGGGACAGGGCTGCATCAGCCCCAGCATTTT
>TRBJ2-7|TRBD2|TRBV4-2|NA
CASSPLSVAGGYEQYF
TGTGCCAGCAGCCCCCTCTCGGTAGCGGGGGGCTACGAGCAGTACTTC
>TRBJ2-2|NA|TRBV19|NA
CASRALVMNTGELFF
TGTGCCAGTAGAGCGCTTGTAATGAACACCGGGGAGCTGTTTTTT
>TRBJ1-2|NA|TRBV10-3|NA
CAISDQVLYGYTF
TGTGCCATCAGTGATCAGGTACTCTATGGCTACACCTTC
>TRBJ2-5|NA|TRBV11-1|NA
CASSPNYRGQETQYF
TGTGCCAGCAGCCCAAACTACCGGGGCCAAGAGACCCAGTACTTC
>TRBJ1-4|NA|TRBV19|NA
CATTAGNTLLINEKLFF
TGTGCCACCACCGCCGGGAATACACTACTAATTAATGAAAAACTGTTTTTT
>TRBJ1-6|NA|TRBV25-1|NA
CASSESASGWSPLHF
TGTGCCAGCAGTGAATCTGCGTCAGGGTGGTCACCCCTCCACTTT
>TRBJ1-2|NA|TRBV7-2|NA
CASSPGQISYGYTF
TGTGCCAGCAGCCCAGGACAGATTTCCTATGGCTACACCTTC
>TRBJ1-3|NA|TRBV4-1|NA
CASPNRRVRSSGNTIYF
TGCGCCAGCCCTAATAGGCGGGTCCGCTCCTCTGGAAACACCATATATTTT
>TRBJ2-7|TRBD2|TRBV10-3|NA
CATTSGGSYEQYF
TGTGCCACCACTAGCGGGGGCTCCTACGAGCAGTACTTC
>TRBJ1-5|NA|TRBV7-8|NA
CASSGGLTQHF
TGTGCCAGCAGCGGGGGACTTACCCAGCATTTT
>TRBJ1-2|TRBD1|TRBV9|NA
CASRDRIGGQGAGYTF
TGTGCCAGCAGGGATCGCATTGGGGGACAGGGGGCTGGCTACACCTTC
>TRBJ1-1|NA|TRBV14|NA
CASSQDLGHLMNTEAFF
TGTGCCAGCAGCCAAGATCTAGGACATTTAATGAACACTGAAGCTTTCTTT
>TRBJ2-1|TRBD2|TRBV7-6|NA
CASSLPSGVVSSYNEQFF
TGTGCCAGCAGCTTACCTAGCGGGGTGGTCAGCTCCTACAATGAGCAGTTCTTC
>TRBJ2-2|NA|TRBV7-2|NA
CASSPQPGLSVTGELFF
TGTGCCAGCAGCCCACAACCCGGACTGTCCGTGACCGGGGAGCTGTTTTTT
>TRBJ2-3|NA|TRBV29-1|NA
CSVEALGGARTDTQYF
TGCAGCGTTGAAGCCCTAGGGGGGGCCCGCACAGATACGCAGTATTTT
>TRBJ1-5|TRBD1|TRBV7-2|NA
CASSSGQGARGNQPQHF
TGTGCCAGCAGCTCTGGACAGGGGGCGCGTGGGAATCAGCCCCAGCATTTT
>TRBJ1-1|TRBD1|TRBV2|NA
CASTPQGAGTEAFF
TGTGCCAGCACCCCACAGGGGGCGGGAACTGAAGCTTTCTTT
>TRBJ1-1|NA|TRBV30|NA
CASDRNTEAFF
TGTGCCTCGGACAGGAACACTGAAGCTTTCTTT
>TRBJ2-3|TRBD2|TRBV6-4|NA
CASSLTSGGVTDTQYF
TGTGCCAGCAGTCTTACTAGCGGGGGAGTGACAGATACGCAGTATTTT
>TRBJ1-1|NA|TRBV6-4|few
CASRSGENTEAFF
TGTGCCAGCAGGTCTGGAGAGAACACTGAAGCTTTCTTT
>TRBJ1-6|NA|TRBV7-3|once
CASSSQGNSPLHF
TGTGCCAGCAGCTCACAGGGTAATTCACCCCTCCACTTT
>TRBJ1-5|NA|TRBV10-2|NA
CASSVGRALVNQPQHF
TGCGCCAGCAGTGTTGGCAGGGCATTAGTCAATCAGCCCCAGCATTTT
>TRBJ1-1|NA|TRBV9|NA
CASSVTGNTEAFF
TGTGCCAGCAGCGTTACAGGGAACACTGAAGCTTTCTTT
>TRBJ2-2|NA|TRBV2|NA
CASGGGGRNTGELFF
TGTGCCAGCGGTGGGGGGGGGCGGAACACCGGGGAGCTGTTTTTT
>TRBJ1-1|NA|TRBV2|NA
CASSERPGHLNTEAFF
TGTGCCAGCAGTGAACGACCGGGACACCTGAACACTGAAGCTTTCTTT
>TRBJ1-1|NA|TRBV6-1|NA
CASRETGTPNTEAFF
TGTGCCAGCAGGGAAACCGGGACACCCAACACTGAAGCTTTCTTT
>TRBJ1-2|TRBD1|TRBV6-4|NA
CASSVTGTGDGYTF
TGTGCCAGCAGTGTAACCGGGACAGGAGACGGCTACACCTTC
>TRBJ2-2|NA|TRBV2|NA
CASRSNGVNTGELFF
TGTGCCAGCCGTTCCAACGGAGTGAACACCGGGGAGCTGTTTTTT
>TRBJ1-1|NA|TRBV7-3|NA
CASSLAGTAEAFF
TGTGCCAGCAGTTTGGCGGGGACCGCTGAAGCTTTCTTT
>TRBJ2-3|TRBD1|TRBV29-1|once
CSVDRGQDTQYF
TGCAGCGTGGACAGGGGACAGGATACGCAGTATTTT
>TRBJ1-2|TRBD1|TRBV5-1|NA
CASSLSDRPYGYTF
TGCGCCAGCAGCTTGTCGGACAGGCCATATGGCTACACCTTC
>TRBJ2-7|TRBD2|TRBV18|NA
CASSPTLAGSEQYF
TGTGCCAGCTCACCAACACTAGCGGGGAGCGAGCAGTACTTC
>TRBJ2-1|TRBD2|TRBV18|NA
CASSVRESGGALALLNEQFF
TGTGCCAGCTCAGTACGGGAGAGCGGGGGGGCTCTTGCTCTGCTAAATGAGCAGTTCTTC
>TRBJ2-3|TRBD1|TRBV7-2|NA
CASKEGAIRTDTQYF
TGTGCCAGCAAAGAGGGGGCGATTCGGACAGATACGCAGTATTTT
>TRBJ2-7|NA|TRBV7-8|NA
CASSLEREVGYEQYF
TGTGCCAGCAGCCTAGAGAGGGAAGTCGGCTACGAGCAGTACTTC
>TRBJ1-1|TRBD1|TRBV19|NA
CASTTLRTGNTEAFF
TGTGCCAGTACCACTTTACGGACAGGGAACACTGAAGCTTTCTTT
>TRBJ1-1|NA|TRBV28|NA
CASSPRRRTEGTEAFF
TGTGCCAGCAGTCCCAGGCGAAGGACAGAAGGCACTGAAGCTTTCTTT
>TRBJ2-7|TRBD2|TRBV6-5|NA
CASRASGGVEQYF
TGTGCCAGCAGGGCTAGCGGGGGGGTCGAGCAGTACTTC
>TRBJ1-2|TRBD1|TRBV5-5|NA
CASRLGTGGDYGYTF
TGTGCCAGCAGGTTAGGGACAGGGGGCGACTATGGCTACACCTTC
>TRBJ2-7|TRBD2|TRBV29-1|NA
CSVLRRGGPLEQYF
TGCAGCGTTCTCCGTCGGGGGGGCCCCCTCGAGCAGTACTTC
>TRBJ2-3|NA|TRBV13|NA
CASTAGATDTQYF
TGTGCCAGCACGGCGGGGGCCACAGATACGCAGTATTTT
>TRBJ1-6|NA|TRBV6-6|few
CASKAGESSPLHF
TGTGCCAGTAAGGCAGGGGAGAGCTCACCCCTCCACTTT
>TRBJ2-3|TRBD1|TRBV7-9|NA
CASSLPIKWTGLSDTQYF
TGTGCCAGCAGCTTACCCATCAAATGGACAGGGTTGTCAGATACGCAGTATTTT
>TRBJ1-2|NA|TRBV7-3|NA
CASSSTAGAGGYTF
TGTGCCAGCAGCTCAACCGCAGGGGCTGGAGGCTACACCTTC
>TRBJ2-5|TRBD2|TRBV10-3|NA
CAISESASGAQETQYF
TGTGCCATCAGTGAGTCGGCTAGCGGGGCCCAAGAGACCCAGTACTTC
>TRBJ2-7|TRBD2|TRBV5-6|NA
CASSLDPGGTYEQYF
TGTGCCAGCAGCTTGGACCCGGGAGGAACCTACGAGCAGTACTTC
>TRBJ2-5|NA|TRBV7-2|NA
CASSRDPAGTQYF
TGTGCCAGCAGCCGTGACCCGGCGGGAACCCAGTACTTC
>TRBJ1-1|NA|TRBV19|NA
CASSTGGEYTEAFF
TGTGCCAGTAGTACGGGGGGGGAATACACTGAAGCTTTCTTT
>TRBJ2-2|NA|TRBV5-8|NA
CASSLDQGNTGELFF
TGTGCCAGCAGCTTGGACCAGGGAAACACCGGGGAGCTGTTTTTT
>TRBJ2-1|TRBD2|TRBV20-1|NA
CSAIAGGPFF
TGCAGTGCAATCGCGGGGGGTCCGTTCTTC
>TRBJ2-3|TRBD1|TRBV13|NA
CASSLGHNRGPADTQYF
TGTGCCAGCAGCTTGGGCCATAACAGGGGGCCCGCAGATACGCAGTATTTT
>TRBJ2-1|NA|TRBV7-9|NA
CASRFTAAYNEQFF
TGTGCCAGCAGGTTTACAGCAGCCTACAATGAGCAGTTCTTC
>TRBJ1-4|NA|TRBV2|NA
CASSVGRANEKLFF
TGTGCCAGCAGTGTAGGCAGGGCGAATGAAAAACTGTTTTTT
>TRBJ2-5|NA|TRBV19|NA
CASSWRAAAGETQYF
TGTGCCAGTTCATGGAGGGCAGCCGCGGGGGAGACCCAGTACTTC
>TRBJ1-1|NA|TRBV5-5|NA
CASSLAGGTPNTEAFF
TGTGCCAGCAGCTTGGCGGGGGGGACACCGAACACTGAAGCTTTCTTT
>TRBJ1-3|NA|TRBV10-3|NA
CAISGTDNEVSGNTIYF
TGTGCCATCAGTGGGACGGACAACGAAGTTTCTGGAAACACCATATATTTT
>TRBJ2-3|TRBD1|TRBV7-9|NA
CASSLDGTATDTQYF
TGTGCCAGCAGCTTAGATGGGACAGCGACAGATACGCAGTATTTT
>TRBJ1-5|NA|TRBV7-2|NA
CASSPGGGSNGQPQHF
TGTGCCAGCAGCCCCGGGGGGGGGAGTAATGGTCAGCCCCAGCATTTT
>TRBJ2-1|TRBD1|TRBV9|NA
CASSGRQGANNEQFF
TGTGCCAGCAGCGGGCGACAGGGGGCGAACAATGAGCAGTTCTTC